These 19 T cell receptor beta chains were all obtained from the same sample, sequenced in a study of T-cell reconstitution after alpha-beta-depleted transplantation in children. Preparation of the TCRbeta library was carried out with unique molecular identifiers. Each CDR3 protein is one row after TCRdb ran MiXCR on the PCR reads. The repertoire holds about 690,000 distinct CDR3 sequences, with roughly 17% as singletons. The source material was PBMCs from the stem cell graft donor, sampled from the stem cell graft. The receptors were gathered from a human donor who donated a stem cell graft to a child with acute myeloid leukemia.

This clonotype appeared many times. CDR3 amino acids: CATSDRTGDRIQYF. CDR3 nucleotides: TGTGCCACCAGTGATCGAACAGGGGACCGCATTCAGTACTTC. V and J are TRBV24-1 and TRBJ2-4, with 7 bases lining up with TRBD1. Germline V gene lookup returns CDR1 KGHDR and CDR2 SFDVKD. The CDR3 contains 14 residues. V was pared by 3 bases and J by 9 bases, with 7 bases of the junction left unmatched.

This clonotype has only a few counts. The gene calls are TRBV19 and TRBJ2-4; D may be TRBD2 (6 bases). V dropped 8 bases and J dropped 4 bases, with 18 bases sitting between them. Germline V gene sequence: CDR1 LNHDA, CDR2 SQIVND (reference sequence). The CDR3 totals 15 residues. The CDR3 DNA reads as TGTGCCAGTTGCGGGACTGATGATCCGAAAAACATTCAGTACTTC. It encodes CASCGTDDPKNIQYF.

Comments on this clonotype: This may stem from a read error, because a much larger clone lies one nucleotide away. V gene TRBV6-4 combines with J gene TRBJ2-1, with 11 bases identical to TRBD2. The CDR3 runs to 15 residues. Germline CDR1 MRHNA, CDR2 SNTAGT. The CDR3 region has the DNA TGTGCCAGCAGTATACTAGCGGGGGAATGGAATGACCAGTTCTTC. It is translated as CASSILAGEWNDQFF.

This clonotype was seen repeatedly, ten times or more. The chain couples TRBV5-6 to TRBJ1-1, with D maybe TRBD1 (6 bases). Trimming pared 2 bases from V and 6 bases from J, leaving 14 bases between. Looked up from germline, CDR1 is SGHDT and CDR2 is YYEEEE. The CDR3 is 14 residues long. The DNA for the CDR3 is TGTGCCAGCAGCTTAGGGGGGGCCAGGGCTGAAGCTTTCTTT. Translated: CASSLGGARAEAFF.

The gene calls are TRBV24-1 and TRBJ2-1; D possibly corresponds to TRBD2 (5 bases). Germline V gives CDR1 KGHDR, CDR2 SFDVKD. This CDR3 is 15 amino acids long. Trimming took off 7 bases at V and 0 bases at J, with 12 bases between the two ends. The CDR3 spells CATRSDWSSYNEQFF. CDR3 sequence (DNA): TGTGCCACCAGATCGGACTGGAGCTCCTACAATGAGCAGTTCTTC.

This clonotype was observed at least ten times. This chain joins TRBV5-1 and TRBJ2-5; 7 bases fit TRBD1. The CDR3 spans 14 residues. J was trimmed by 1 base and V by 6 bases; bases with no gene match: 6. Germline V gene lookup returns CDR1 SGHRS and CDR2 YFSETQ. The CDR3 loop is CASTSGTVQETQYF. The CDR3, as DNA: TGCGCCAGCACCTCCGGGACAGTCCAAGAGACCCAGTACTTC.

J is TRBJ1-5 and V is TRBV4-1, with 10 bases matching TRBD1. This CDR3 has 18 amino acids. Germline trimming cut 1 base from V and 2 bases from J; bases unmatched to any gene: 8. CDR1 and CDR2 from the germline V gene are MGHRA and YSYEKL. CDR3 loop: CASSQATGTGEGNQPQHF. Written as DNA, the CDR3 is TGCGCCAGCAGCCAAGCAACCGGGACAGGGGAAGGCAATCAGCCCCAGCATTTT.

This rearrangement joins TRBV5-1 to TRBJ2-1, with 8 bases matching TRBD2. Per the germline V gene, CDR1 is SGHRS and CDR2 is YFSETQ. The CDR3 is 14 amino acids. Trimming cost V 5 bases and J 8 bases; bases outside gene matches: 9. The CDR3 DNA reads TGCGCCAGCAGGGCTGGCGGGGGGCCGGATGAGCAGTTCTTC. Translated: CASRAGGGPDEQFF.

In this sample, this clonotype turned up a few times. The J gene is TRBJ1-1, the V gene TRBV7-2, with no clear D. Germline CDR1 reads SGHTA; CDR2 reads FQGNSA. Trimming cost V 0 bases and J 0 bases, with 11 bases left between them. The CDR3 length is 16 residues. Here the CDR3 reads CASSLAAGRMNTEAFF. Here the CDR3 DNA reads TGTGCCAGCAGCTTAGCTGCAGGACGCATGAACACTGAAGCTTTCTTT.

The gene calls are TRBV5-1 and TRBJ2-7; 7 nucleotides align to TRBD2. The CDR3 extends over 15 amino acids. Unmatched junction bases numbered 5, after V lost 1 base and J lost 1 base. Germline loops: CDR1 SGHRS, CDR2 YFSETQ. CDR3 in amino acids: CASSLNAGESYEQYF. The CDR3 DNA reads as TGCGCCAGCAGCTTGAACGCGGGGGAGTCCTACGAGCAGTACTTC.

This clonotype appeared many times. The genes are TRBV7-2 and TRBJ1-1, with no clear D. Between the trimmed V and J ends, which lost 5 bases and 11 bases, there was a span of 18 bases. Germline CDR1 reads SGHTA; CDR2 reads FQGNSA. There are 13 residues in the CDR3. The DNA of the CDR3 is TGTGCCAGCAGCCTTGAAGGAGCTCGGTTGGCTTTCTTT. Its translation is CASSLEGARLAFF. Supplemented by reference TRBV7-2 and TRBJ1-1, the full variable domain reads GAGVSQSPSNKVTEKGKDVELRCDPISGHTALYWYRQSLGQGLEFLIYFQGNSAPDKSGLPSDRFSAERTGGSVSTLTIQRTQQEDSAVYLCASSLEGARLAFFGQGTRLTVV.

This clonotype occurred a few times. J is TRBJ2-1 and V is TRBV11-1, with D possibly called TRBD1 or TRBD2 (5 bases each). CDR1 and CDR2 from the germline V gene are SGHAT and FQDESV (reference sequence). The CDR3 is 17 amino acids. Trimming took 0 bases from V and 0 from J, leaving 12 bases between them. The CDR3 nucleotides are TGTGCCAGCAGCTTAGCGAGAGGGGCCAGCTCCTACAATGAGCAGTTCTTC. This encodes CASSLARGASSYNEQFF.

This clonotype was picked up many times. CDR3 amino acids: CASSQDGTGQFF. In nucleotides, the CDR3 is TGTGCCAGCAGCCAAGATGGGACAGGGCAGTTCTTC. The chain joins TRBV4-2 to TRBJ2-1, with 8 bases matching TRBD1. The CDR3 spans 12 residues. CDR1 LGHNA and CDR2 YNFKEQ come from the germline V gene. Trimming took 0 bases from V and 12 from J; bases not matched to a gene: 1.

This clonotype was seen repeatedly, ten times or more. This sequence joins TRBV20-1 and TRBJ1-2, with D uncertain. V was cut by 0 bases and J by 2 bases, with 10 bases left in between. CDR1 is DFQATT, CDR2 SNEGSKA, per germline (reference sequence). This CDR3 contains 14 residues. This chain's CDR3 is CSARDPVRNYGYTF. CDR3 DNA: TGCAGTGCTAGAGATCCGGTCAGGAACTATGGCTACACCTTC.

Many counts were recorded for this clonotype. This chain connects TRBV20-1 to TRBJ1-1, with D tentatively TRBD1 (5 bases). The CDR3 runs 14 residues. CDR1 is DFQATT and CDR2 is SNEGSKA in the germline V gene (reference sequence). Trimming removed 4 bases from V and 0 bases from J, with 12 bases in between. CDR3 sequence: CSATKTVMNTEAFF. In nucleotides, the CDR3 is TGCAGTGCTACTAAGACAGTCATGAACACTGAAGCTTTCTTT.

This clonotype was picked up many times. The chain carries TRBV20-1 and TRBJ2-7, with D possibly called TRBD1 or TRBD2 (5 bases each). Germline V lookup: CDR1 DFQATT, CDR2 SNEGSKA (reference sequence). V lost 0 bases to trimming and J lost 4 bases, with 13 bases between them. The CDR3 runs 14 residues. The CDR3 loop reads CSARDRGTGYEQYF. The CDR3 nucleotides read TGCAGTGCTAGAGATCGAGGGACGGGATACGAGCAGTACTTC.

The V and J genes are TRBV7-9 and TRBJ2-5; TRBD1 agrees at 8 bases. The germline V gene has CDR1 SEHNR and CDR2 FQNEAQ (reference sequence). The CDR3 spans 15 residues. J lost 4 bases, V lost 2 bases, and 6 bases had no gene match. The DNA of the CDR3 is TGTGCCAGCAGCTTATCGACAGGGGCCGGAGAGACCCAGTACTTC. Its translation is CASSLSTGAGETQYF.

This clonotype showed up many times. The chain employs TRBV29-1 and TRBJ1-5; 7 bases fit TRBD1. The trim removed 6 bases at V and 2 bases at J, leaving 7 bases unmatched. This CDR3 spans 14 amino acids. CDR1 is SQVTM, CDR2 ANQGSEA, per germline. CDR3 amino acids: CSVATGLGNQPQHF. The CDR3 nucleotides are TGCAGCGTCGCGACAGGGTTAGGCAATCAGCCCCAGCATTTT.

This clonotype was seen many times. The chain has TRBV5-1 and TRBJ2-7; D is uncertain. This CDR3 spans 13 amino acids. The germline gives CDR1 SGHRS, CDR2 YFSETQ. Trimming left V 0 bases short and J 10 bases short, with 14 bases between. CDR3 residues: CASSLDGRKAQYV. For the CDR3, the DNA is TGCGCCAGCAGCTTGGACGGCAGGAAAGCCCAGTACGTC.